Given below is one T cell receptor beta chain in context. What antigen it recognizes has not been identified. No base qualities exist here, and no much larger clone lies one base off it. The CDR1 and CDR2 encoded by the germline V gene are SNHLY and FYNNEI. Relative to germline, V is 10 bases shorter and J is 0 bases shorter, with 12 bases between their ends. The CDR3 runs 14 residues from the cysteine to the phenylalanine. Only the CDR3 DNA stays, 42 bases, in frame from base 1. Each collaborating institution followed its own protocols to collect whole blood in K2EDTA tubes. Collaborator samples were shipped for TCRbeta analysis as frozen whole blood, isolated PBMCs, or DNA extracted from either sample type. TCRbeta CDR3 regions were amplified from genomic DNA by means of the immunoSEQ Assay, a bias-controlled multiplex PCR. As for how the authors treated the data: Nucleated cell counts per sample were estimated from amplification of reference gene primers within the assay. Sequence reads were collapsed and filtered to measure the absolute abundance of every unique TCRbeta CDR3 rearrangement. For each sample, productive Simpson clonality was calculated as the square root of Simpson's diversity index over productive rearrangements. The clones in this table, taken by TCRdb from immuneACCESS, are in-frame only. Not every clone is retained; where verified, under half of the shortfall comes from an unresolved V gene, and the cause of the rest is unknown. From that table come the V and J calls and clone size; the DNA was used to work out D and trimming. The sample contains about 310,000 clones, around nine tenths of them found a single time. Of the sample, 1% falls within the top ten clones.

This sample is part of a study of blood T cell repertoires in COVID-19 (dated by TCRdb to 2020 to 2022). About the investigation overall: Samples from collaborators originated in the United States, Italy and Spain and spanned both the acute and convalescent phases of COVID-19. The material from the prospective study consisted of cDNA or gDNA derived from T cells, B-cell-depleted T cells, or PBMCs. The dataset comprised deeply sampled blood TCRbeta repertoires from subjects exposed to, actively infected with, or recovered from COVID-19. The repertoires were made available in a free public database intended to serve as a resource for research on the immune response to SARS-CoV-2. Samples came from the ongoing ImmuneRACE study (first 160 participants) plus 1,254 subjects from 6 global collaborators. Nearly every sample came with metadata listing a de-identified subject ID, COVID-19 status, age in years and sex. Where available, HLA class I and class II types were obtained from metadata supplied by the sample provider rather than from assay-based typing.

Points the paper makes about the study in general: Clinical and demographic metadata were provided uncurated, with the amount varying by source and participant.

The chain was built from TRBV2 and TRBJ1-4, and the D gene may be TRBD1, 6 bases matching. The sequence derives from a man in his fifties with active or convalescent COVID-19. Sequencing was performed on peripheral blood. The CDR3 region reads CATSRQATNEKLFF. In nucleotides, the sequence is TGTGCCACTTCCAGACAGGCAACTAATGAAAAACTGTTTTTT.